Listed below are T cell receptor beta chains from one sample, sequenced in a study of blood T cell repertoires in COVID-19. Libraries were prepared by immunoSEQ multiplex PCR; TCRdb keeps only in-frame clonotypes and omits some of them. The sample yields more than 300,000 clones, around 83% seen once. The sample consisted of peripheral blood. Receptors were obtained from a woman aged 45-65 years with acute or convalescent COVID-19. The CDR3 runs from the conserved cysteine through the conserved F or W.

TRBJ2-3 TRBV24-1 15 CATSDAGTGTDTQYF
TRBJ1-4 TRBV19 14 CASSRQGINEKLFF
TRBJ2-7 TRBV18 14 CASSSTEYSYEQYF
TRBJ1-1 TRBV6-5 14 CASSLGTGYTEAFF
TRBJ2-1 TRBV2 13 CASNREARNEQFF
TRBJ1-2 TRBV7-9 14 CASNTGGANYGYTF
TRBJ1-1 TRBV2 14 CASSAGPRNTEAFF
TRBJ1-5 TRBV18 14 CASSPGTDRRTQHF
TRBJ1-2 TRBV3-1/TRBV3-2 13 CASRIGGGGGYTF
TRBJ2-7 TRBV11-2 15 CASRDRDMSSYEQYF
TRBJ1-1 TRBV10-3 13 CAISETGDTEAFF
TRBJ1-5 TRBV24-1 17 CATSDERVRESNQPQHF
TRBJ2-4 TRBV19 13 CASIPGGSNIQYF
TRBJ1-5 TRBV6-5 14 CASSLQGINQPQHF
TRBJ2-3 TRBV5-1 17 CASSPGTNGSWTDTQYF
TRBJ2-5 TRBV5-1 14 CATRTGVNQETQYF
TRBJ1-2 TRBV6-5 14 CASSSMDRAHGYTF
TRBJ2-1 TRBV7-2 14 CASSLASELAEQFF
TRBJ1-4 TRBV4-1 16 CASSQEDPGQGGKLFF
TRBJ1-2 TRBV5-1 15 CASSLGPEANYGYTF
TRBJ2-1 TRBV21-1 16 CASHTKTGQGVNEQFF
TRBJ1-6 TRBV6-5 16 CASSYGSGRINSPLHF
TRBJ1-1 TRBV30 11 CAWNRATEAFF
TRBJ1-3 TRBV6-6 14 CASSPDYSGNTIYF
TRBJ2-3 TRBV29-1 16 CSVEIHFSGSTDTQYF
TRBJ2-1 TRBV30 15 CAWSRGRVAYNEQFF
TRBJ1-5 TRBV5-4 17 CASSWGPTGDSNQPQHF
TRBJ2-7 TRBV5-5 14 CASSLGGNIYEQYF
TRBJ2-7 TRBV10-3 13 CAISGTGGHEQYF
TRBJ1-5 TRBV3-1/TRBV3-2 13 CASSRREYGPQHF